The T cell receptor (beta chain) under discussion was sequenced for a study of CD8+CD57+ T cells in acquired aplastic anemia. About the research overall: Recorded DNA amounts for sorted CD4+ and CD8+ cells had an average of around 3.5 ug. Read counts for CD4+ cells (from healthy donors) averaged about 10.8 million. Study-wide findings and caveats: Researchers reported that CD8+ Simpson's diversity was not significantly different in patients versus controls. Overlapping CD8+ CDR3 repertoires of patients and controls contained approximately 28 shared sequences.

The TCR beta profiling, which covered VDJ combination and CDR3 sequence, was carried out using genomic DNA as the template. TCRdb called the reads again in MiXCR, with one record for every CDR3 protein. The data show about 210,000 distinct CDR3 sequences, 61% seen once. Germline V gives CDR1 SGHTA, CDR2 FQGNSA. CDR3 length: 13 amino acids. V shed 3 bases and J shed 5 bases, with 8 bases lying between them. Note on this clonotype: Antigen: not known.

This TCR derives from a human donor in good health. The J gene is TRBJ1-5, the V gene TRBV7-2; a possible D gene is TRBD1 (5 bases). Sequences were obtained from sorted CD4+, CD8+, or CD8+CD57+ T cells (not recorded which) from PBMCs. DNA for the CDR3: TGTGCCAGCAGCTTGGTAGGGGATCAGCCCCAGCATTTT. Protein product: CASSLVGDQPQHF.